One and the same sample provided the 3 T cell receptor beta chains below, sequenced in a study of T-cell memory formation after mild COVID-19. Each CDR3 protein gets one entry after TCRdb re-called the 5' RACE reads with MiXCR. The data show around 100,000 distinct CDR3 sequences, approximately 10% seen once. The sample was PBMCs or a T cell subset sorted from them (not recorded which). All receptors derive from a man aged 18 to 29 who had mild COVID-19 (a few samples of this study predate the infection). Cell type and time point are not known.

J is TRBJ1-5 and V is TRBV9; D remains unclear. This CDR3 is built from 13 residues. The V gene lost 6 bases and the J gene lost 3 bases, with 10 bases spanning the gap. Germline V gene data show CDR1 as SGDLS and CDR2 as YYNGEE. CDR3 coding DNA: TGTGCCAGCACCCAACAGTCCAATCAGCCCCAGCATTTT. Residues: CASTQQSNQPQHF.

The chain employs TRBV5-5 and TRBJ1-1, with a tentative D call TRBD1 (5 bases). Germline loops: CDR1 SGHKS, CDR2 YYEKEE (reference sequence). The CDR3 is 15 residues long. The V end lost 3 bases, the J end lost 1 base, and 13 bases lay between the germline ends. This CDR3 reads CASSYRGRKNTEAFF. The CDR3 nucleotides are TGTGCCAGCAGCTACCGGGGACGGAAGAACACTGAAGCTTTCTTT.

The V and J genes are TRBV4-3 and TRBJ2-7, with unresolved D. With 1 base removed from V and 9 bases from J, the gap between germline ends came to 22 bases. The CDR3 covers 16 residues. Germline CDR1 LGHNA, CDR2 YSLEER. The CDR3 region is CASSQGAWAPGERQYF. For the CDR3, the DNA is TGCGCCAGCAGCCAAGGGGCGTGGGCACCCGGAGAAAGGCAGTACTTC.